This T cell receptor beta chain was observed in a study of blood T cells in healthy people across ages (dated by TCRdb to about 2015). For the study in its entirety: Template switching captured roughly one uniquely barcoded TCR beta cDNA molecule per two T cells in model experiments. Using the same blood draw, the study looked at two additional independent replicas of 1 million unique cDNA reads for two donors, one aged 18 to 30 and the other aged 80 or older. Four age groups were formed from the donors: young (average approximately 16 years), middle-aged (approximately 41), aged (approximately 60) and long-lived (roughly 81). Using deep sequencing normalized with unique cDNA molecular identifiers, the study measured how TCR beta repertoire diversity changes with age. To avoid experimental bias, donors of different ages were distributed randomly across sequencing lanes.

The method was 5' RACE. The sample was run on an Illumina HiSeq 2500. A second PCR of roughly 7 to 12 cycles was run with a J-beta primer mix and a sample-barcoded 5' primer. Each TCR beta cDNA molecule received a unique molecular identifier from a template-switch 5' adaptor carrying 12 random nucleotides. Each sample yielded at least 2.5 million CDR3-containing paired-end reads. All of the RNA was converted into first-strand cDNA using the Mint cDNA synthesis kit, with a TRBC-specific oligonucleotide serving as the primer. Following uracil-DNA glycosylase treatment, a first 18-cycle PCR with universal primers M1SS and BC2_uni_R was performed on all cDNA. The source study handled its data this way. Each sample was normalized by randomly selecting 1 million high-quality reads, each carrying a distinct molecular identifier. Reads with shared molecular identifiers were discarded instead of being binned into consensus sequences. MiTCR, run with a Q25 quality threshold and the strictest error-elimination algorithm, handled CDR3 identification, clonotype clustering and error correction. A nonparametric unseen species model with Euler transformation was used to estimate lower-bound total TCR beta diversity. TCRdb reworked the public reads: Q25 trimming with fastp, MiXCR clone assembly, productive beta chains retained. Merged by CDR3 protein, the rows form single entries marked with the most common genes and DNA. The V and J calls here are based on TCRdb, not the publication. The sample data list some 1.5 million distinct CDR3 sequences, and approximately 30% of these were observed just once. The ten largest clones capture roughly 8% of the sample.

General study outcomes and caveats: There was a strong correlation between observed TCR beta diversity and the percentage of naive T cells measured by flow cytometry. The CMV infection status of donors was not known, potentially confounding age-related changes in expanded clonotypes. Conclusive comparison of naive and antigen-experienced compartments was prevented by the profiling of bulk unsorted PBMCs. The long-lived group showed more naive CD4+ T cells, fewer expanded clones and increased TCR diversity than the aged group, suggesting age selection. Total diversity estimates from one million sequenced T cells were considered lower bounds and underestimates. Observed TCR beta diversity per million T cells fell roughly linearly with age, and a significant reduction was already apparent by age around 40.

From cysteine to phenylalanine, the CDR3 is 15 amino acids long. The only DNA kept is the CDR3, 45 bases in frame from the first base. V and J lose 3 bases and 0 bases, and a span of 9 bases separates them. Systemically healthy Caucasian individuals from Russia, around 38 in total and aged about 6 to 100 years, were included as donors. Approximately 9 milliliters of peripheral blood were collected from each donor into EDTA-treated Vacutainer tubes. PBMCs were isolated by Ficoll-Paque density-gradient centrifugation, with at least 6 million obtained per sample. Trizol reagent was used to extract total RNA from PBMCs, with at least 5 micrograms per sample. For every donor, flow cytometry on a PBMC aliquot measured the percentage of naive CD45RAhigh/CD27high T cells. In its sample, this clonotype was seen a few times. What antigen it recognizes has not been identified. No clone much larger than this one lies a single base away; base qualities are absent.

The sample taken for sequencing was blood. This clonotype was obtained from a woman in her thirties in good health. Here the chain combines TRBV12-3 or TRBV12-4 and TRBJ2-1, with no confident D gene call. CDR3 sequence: CASSFVPSSYNEQFF. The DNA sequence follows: TGTGCCAGCAGTTTTGTACCCTCCTCCTACAATGAGCAGTTCTTC.